The clone carrying this T cell receptor beta chain turned up a few times. As yet, its antigen is unknown. These data originate in a study of cytomegalovirus exposure and HLA in healthy donors. The V and J ends lost 4 bases and 6 bases respectively, with 13 bases between them. The CDR3 consists of 13 residues. Germline assignment: CDR1 SEHNR and CDR2 FQNEAQ (reference sequence). Findings and caveats of the study: One cluster of highly shared sequence variants probably arose as a sequencing artifact. When analyzed later, a missense DCLRE1C variant was found to be linked to TCR beta V- and J-gene trimming. Among CMV-associated TCR beta chains, most appeared HLA-restricted in a later analysis.

Use of 60 Vbeta and 13 Jbeta primers characterized the PCR. Repertoires were generated with immunoSEQ multiplex PCR, while TCRdb's copy carries only in-frame clones and drops some. The sample holds hundreds of thousands of clones, about two thirds seen once. Among the donors, all were healthy bone marrow donors. Material for sequencing was PBMCs. The source of this sequence is a man aged 35-49 years in good health and CMV-seropositive. This chain connects TRBV7-9 to TRBJ2-7; D not certain. DNA of the CDR3: TGTGCCAGCAGCTCCCTCCGTTTTCTCGAGCAGTACTTC. Amino acid sequence: CASSSLRFLEQYF.